This T cell receptor (beta chain) was documented in a study of blood T cells in healthy people across ages. Drawn from each donor were 8.5 to 10 milliliters of peripheral blood. This clonotype has only a few counts. With a much larger clone just one base away, this may be a read error. After removal of 4 bases from V and 11 bases from J, the junction contained 13 bases not matched to a gene. Per germline, CDR1 SEHNR and CDR2 FQNEAQ (reference sequence). The CDR3 is 15 amino acids. With a J-beta primer mix and a sample-barcoded 5' primer, a second PCR ran roughly 6 to 11 cycles. Each of the samples gave a minimum of 2.5 million paired-end reads that contained CDR3. Each CDR3 protein gets one entry after TCRdb re-called the 5' RACE reads with MiXCR. The repertoire holds about 700,000 distinct CDR3 sequences, with less than 40% as singletons.

The rearrangement joins TRBV7-9 to TRBJ2-5; 10 positions match TRBD1. Sequenced input: blood. The origin of this receptor is a woman of 80 years or more in good health. The CDR3 DNA is TGTGCCAGCAGCTCGGAGGGACAGGGGTATGATGAGCAGTACTTC. Amino acid sequence: CASSSEGQGYDEQYF.